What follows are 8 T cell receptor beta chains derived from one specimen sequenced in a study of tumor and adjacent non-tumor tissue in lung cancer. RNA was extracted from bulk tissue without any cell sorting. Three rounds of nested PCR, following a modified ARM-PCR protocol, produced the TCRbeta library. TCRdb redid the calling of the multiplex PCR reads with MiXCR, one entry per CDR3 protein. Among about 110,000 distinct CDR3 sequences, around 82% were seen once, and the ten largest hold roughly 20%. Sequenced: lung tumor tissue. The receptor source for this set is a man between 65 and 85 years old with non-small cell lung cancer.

Here the CDR3 reads CASSLEDSFRGQPQHF. The CDR3 nucleotides are TGTGCCAGCAGCTTAGAGGACAGTTTTCGGGGTCAGCCCCAGCATTTT. This chain uses TRBV5-5 with TRBJ1-5, with D perhaps matching TRBD1 (6 bases). CDR3 length: 16 residues. Germline V gene sequence: CDR1 SGHKS, CDR2 YYEKEE (reference sequence). With 2 bases removed from V and 6 bases from J, the gap between germline ends came to 18 bases.

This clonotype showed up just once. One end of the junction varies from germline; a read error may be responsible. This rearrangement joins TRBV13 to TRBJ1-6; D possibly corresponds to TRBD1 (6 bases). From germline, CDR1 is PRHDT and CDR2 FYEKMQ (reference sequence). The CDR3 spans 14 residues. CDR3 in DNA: TGTGCAAGCAGCTCGACAGGAGAAAATTCACCCTTCCACTTT. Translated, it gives CASSSTGENSPFHF.

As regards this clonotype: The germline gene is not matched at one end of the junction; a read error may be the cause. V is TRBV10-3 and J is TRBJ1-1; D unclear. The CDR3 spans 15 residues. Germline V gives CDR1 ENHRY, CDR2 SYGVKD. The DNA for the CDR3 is TGTACCATCAATGAAAATGGGCAGGCGGGCACTGAAGCTTTCTTT. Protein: CTINENGQAGTEAFF.

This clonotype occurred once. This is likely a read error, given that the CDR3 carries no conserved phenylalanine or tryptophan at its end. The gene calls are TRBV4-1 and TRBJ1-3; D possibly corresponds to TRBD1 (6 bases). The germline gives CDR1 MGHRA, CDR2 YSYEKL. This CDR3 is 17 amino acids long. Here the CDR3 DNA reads TGCGCCAGCTGCCAAATCCACGGGGGGCGCATTGGAAACACCATATATCTT. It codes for CASCQIHGGRIGNTIYL.

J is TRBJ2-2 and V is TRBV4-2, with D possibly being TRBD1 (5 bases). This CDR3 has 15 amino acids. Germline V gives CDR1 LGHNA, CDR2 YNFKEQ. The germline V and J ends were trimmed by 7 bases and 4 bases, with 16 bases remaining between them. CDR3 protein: CASNQNQGPTGELFF. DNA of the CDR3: TGTGCCAGCAACCAGAATCAGGGTCCCACCGGGGAGCTGTTTTTT.

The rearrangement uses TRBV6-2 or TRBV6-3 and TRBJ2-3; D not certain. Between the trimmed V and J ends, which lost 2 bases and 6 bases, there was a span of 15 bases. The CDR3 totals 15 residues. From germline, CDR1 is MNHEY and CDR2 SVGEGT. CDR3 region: CASSYTRRRSDTQYF. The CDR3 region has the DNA TGTGCCAGCAGTTACACTCGAAGGCGTTCTGATACGCAGTATTTT.

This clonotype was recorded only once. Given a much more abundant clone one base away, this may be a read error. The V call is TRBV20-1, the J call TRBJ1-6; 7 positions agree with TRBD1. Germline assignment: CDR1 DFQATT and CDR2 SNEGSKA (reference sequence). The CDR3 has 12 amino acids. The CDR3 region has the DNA TGCAATGCTATGACAGGGAATTCACCCCTCCACTTT. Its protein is CNAMTGNSPLHF.

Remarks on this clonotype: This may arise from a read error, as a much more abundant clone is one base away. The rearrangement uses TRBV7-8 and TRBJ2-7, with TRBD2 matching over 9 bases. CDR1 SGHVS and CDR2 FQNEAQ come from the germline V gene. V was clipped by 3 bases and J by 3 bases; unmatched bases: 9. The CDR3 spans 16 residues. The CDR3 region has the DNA TGTGCCAGCAGCTTGAATATAGCGGGGGCCTTCTACGAGCAGTACTTC. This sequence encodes CASSLNIAGAFYEQYF. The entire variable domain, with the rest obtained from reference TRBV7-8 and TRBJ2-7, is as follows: GAGVSQSPRYKVAKRGQDVALRCDPISGHVSLFWYQQALGQGPEFLTYFQNEAQLDKSGLPSDRFFAERPEGSVSTLKIQRTQQEDSAVYLCASSLNIAGAFYEQYFGPGTRLTVT.